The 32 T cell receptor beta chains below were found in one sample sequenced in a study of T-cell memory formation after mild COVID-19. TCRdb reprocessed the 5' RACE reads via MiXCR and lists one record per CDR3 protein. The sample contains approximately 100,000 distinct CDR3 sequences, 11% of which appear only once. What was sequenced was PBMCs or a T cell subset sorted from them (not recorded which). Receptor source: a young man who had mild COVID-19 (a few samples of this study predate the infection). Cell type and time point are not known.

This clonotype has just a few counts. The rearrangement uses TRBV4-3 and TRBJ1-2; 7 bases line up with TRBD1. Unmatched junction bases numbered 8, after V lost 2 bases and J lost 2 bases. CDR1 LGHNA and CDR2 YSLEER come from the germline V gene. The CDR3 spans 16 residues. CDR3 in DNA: TGCGCCAGCAGCCAATCCAGGGGCAGGGGGAACTATGGCTACACCTTC. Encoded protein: CASSQSRGRGNYGYTF.

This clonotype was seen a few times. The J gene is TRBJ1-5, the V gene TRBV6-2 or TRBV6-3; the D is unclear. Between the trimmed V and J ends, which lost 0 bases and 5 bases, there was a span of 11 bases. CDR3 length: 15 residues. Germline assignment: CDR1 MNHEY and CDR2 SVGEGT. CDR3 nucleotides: TGTGCCAGCAGTTACTCCAACCCGGAGGATCAGCCCCAGCATTTT. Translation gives CASSYSNPEDQPQHF.

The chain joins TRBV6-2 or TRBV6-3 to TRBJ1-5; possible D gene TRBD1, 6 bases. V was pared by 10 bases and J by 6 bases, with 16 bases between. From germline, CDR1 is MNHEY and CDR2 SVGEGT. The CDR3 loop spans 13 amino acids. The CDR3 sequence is CATQGWGSQPQHF. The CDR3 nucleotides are TGTGCCACCCAGGGGTGGGGAAGTCAGCCCCAGCATTTT.

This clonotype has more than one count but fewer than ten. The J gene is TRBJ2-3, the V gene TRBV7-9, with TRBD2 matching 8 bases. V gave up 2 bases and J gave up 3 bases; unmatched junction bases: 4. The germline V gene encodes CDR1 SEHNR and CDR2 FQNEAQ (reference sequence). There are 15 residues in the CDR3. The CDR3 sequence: CASSLHGGGTDTQYF. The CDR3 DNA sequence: TGTGCCAGCAGCTTACACGGGGGGGGTACAGATACGCAGTATTTT. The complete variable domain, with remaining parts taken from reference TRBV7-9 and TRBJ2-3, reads DTGVSQNPRHKITKRGQNVTFRCDPISEHNRLYWYRQTLGQGPEFLTYFQNEAQLEKSRLLSDRFSAERPKGSFSTLEIQRTEQGDSAMYLCASSLHGGGTDTQYFGPGTRLTVL.

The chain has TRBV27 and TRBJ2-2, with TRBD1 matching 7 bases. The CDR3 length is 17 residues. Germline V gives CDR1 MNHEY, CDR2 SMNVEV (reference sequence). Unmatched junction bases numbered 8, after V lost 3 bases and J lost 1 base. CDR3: CASSFYSAGGNTGELFF. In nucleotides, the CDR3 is TGTGCCAGCAGTTTTTATTCGGCAGGGGGGAACACCGGGGAGCTGTTTTTT.

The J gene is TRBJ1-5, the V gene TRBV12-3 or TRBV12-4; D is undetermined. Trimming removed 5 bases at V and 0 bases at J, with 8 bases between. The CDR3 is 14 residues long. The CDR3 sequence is CASSGWDSNQPQHF. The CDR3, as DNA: TGTGCCAGCAGTGGGTGGGATAGCAATCAGCCCCAGCATTTT.

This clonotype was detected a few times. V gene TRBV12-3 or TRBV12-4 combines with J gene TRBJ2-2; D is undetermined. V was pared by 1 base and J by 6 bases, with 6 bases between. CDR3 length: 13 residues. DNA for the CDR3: TGTGCCAGCAGTTTAGGCGTACCCGGGGAGCTGTTTTTT. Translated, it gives CASSLGVPGELFF.

The CDR3 DNA reads as TGCGCCAGCAGCCAAGAGGAATTGAACACCGGGGAGCTGTTTTTT. Translation: CASSQEELNTGELFF. V and J are TRBV4-3 and TRBJ2-2; D remains unclear. The germline gives CDR1 LGHNA, CDR2 YSLEER. The length of the CDR3 is 15 residues. V was cut by 0 bases and J by 1 base, with 6 bases left in between.

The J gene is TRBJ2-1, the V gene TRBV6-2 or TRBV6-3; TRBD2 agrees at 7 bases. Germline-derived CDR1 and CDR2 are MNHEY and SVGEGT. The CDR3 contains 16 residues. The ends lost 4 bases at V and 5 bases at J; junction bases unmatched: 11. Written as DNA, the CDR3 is TGTGCCAGCAGTTCCCCAACTGCGGGGGAACACAATGAGCAGTTCTTC. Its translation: CASSSPTAGEHNEQFF.

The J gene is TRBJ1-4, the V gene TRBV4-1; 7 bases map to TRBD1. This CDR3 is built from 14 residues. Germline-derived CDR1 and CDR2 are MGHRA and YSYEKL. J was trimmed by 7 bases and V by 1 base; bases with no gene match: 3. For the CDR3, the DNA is TGCGCCAGCAGCCAAGGACAGGGAGGTGAAAAACTGTTTTTT. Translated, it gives CASSQGQGGEKLFF.

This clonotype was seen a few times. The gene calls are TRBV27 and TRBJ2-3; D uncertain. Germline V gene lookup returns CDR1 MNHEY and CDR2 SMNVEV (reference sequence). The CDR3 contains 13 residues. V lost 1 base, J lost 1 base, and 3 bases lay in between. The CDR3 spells CASSLFRTDTQYF. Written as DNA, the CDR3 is TGTGCCAGCAGTTTATTTCGCACAGATACGCAGTATTTT.

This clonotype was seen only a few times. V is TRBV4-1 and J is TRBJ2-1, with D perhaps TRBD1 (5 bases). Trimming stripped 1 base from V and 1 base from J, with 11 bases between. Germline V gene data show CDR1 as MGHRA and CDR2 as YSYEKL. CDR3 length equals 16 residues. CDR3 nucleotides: TGCGCCAGCAGCCAAGTAGATGCAGGGTCCTACAATGAGCAGTTCTTC. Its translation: CASSQVDAGSYNEQFF.

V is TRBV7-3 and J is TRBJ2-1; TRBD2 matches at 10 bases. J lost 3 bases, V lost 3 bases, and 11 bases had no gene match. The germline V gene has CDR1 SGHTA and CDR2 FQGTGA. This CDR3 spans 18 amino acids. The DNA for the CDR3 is TGTGCCAGCAGCTTTTCCAGCGGGGGGGCCCCGGGCTACAATGAGCAGTTCTTC. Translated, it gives CASSFSSGGAPGYNEQFF.

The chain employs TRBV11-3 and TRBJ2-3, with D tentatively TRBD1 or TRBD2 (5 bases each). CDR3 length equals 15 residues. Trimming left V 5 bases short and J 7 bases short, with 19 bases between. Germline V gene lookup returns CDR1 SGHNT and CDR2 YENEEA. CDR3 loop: CASSPRDGNLHTQYF. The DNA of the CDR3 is TGTGCCAGCAGCCCCCGGGACGGGAACCTACATACGCAGTATTTT.

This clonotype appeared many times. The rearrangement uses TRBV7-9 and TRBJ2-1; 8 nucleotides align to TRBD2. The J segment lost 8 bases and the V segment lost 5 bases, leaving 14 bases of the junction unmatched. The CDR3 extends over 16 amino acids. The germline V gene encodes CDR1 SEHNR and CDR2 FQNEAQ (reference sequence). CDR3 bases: TGTGCCAGCAGCCTACGCTCCGGGGGGGAACTCCATGAGCAGTTCTTC. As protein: CASSLRSGGELHEQFF.

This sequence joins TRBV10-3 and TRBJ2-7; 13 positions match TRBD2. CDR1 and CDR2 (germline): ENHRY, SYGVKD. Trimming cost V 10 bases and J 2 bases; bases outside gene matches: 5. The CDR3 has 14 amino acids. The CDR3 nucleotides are TGTGCCACCGGGGGACTAGCGGGAACCTACGAGCAGTACTTC. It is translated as CATGGLAGTYEQYF.

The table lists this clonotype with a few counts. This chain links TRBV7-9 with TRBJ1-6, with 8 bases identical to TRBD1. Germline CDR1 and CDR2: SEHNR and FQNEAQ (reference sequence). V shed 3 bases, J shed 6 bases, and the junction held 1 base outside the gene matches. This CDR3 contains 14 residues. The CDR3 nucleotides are TGTGCCAGCAGCTTCACAGGGGGTAATTCACCCCTCCACTTT. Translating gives CASSFTGGNSPLHF.

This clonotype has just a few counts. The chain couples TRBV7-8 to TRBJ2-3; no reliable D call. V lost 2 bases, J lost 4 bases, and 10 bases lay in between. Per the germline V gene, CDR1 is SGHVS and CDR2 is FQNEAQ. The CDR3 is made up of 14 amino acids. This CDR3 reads CASSLMVRADTQYF. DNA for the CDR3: TGTGCCAGCAGCTTAATGGTCCGGGCAGATACGCAGTATTTT.

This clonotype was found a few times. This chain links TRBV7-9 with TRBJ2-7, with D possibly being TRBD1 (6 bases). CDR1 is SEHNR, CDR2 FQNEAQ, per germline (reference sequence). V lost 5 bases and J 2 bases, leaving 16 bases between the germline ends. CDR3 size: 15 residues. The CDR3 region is CASSGGLTDPYEQYV. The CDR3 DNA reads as TGTGCCAGCAGCGGGGGCCTCACCGACCCCTACGAGCAGTACGTC.

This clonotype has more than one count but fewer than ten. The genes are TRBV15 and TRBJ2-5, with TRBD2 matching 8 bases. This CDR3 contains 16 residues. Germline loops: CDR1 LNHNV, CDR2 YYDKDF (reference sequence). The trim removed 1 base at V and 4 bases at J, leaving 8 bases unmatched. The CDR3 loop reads CATSRVRGGSRETQYF. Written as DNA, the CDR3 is TGTGCCACCAGCAGAGTTCGCGGGGGGAGCCGAGAGACCCAGTACTTC.

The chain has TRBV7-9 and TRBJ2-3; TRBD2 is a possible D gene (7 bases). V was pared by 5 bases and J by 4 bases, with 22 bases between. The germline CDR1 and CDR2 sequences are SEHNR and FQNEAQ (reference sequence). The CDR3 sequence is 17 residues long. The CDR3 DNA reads TGTGCCAGCAGCCAACCTCCTCGTGGGGGGGCGGCAGATACGCAGTATTTT. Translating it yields CASSQPPRGGAADTQYF.

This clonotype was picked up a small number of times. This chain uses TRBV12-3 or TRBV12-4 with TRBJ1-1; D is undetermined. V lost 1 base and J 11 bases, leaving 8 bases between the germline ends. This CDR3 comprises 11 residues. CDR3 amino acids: CASSLGVGAFF. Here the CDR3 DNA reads TGTGCCAGCAGTTTAGGGGTGGGTGCTTTCTTT.

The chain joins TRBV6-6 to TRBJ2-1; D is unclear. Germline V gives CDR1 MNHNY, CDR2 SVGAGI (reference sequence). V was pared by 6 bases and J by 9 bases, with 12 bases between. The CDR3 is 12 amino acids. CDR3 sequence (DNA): TGTGCCAGCAGCCCGGTTCTGGGTGAGCAGTTCTTC. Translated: CASSPVLGEQFF.

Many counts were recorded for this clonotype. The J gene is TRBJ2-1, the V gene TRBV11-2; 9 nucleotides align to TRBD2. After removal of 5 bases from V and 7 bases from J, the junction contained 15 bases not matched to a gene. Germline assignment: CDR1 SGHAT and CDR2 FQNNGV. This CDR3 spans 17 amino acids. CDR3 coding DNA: TGTGCCAGCAGCCCTCCGTTCGGCAGCGGGGGGAGTAATGAGCAGTTCTTC. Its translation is CASSPPFGSGGSNEQFF.

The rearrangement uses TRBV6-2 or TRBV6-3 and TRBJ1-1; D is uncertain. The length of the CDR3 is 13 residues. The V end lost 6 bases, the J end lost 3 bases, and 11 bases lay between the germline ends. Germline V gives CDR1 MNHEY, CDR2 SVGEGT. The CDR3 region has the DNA TGTGCCAGCAGCCCCCGAGTGGACACTGAAGCTTTCTTT. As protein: CASSPRVDTEAFF.

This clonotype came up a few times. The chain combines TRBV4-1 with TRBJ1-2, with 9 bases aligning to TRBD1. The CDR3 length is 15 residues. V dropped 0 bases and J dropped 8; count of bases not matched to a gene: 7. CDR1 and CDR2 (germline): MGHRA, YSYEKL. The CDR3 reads CASSQESGTGKGYTF. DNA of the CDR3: TGCGCCAGCAGCCAAGAGTCCGGGACAGGGAAGGGCTACACCTTC.

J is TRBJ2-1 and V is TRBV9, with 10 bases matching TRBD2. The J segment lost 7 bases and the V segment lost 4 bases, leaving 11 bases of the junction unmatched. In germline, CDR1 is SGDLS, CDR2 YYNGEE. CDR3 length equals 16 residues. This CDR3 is CASSRSGGAGDNEQFF. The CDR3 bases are TGTGCCAGCAGCCGCAGCGGGGGGGCCGGTGATAATGAGCAGTTCTTC.

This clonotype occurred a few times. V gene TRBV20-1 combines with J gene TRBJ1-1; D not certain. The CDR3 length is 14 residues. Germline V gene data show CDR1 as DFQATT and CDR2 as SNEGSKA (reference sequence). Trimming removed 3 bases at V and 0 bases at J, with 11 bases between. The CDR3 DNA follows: TGCAGTGCTAGCGGTACCCGCCTGAACACTGAAGCTTTCTTT. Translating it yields CSASGTRLNTEAFF.

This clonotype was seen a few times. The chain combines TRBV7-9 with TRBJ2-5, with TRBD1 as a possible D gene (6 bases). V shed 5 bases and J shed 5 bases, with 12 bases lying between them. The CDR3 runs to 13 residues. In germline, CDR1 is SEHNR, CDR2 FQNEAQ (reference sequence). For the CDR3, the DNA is TGTGCCAGCAGCCCACAGGGAGTGGAGACCCAGTACTTC. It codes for CASSPQGVETQYF.

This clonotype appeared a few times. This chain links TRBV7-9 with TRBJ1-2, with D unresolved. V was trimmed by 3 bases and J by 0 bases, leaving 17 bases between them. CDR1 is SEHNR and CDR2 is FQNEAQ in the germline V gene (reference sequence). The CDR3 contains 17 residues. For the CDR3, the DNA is TGTGCCAGCAGCTTCTTAGCGCGGGAAAACACTAACTATGGCTACACCTTC. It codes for CASSFLARENTNYGYTF. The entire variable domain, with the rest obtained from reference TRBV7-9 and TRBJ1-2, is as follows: DTGVSQNPRHKITKRGQNVTFRCDPISEHNRLYWYRQTLGQGPEFLTYFQNEAQLEKSRLLSDRFSAERPKGSFSTLEIQRTEQGDSAMYLCASSFLARENTNYGYTFGSGTRLTVV.

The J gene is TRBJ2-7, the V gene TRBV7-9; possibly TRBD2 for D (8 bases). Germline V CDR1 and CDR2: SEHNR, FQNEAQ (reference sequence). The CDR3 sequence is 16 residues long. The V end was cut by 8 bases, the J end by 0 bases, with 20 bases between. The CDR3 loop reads CASAPSGGQYSYEQYV. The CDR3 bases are TGTGCCAGCGCCCCCAGCGGGGGACAGTACTCCTACGAGCAGTACGTC.

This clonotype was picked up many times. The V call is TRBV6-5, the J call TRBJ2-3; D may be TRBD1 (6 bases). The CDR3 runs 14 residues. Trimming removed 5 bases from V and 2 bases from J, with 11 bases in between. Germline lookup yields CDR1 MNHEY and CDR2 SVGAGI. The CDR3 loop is CASSTGPHTDTQYF. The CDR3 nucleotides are TGTGCCAGCAGTACAGGGCCACACACAGATACGCAGTATTTT.